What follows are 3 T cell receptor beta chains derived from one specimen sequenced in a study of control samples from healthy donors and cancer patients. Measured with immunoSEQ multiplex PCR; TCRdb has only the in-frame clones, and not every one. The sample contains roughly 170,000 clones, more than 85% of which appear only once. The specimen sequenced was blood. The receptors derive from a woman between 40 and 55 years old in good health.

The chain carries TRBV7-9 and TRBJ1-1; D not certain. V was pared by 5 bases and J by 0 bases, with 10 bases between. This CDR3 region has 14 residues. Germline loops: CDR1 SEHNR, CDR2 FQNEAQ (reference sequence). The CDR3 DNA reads TGTGCCAGCAGCGTATCTCTTTTGAACACTGAAGCTTTCTTT. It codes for CASSVSLLNTEAFF.

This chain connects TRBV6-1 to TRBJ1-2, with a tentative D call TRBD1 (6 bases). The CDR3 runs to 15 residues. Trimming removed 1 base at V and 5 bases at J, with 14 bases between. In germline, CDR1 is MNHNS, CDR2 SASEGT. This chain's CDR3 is CASSEGGAPEYGYTF. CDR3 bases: TGTGCCAGCAGTGAAGGGGGGGCCCCAGAGTATGGCTACACCTTC.

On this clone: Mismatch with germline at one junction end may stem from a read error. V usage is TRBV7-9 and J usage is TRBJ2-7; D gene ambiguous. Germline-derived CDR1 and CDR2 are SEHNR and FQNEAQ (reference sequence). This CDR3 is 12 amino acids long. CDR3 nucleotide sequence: TGTGCCAGCAGCTCCCGCTCCCACGAGCAGTACTTC. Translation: CASSSRSHEQYF.